Shown below are 27 T cell receptor beta chains from a single sample sequenced in a study of cytomegalovirus exposure and HLA in healthy donors. Profiled with immunoSEQ multiplex PCR; TCRdb holds only in-frame clones, not every one. The table lists under 150,000 clones, about 90% of them singletons. What was sequenced was PBMCs. The receptors here all came from a young woman in good health and CMV-seronegative.

The rearrangement joins TRBV15 to TRBJ2-3; TRBD1 is a possible D gene (6 bases). V lost 1 base to trimming and J lost 5 bases, with 13 bases between them. This CDR3 is built from 15 residues. Germline V CDR1 and CDR2: LNHNV, YYDKDF (reference sequence). CDR3 nucleotides: TGTGCCACCAGCAGAGCAGGGGAAAGTATAGATACGCAGTATTTT. This translates into CATSRAGESIDTQYF.

The rearrangement uses TRBV11-3 and TRBJ2-1, with 10 bases lining up with TRBD2. Unmatched junction bases numbered 12, after V lost 4 bases and J lost 0 bases. The CDR3 is made up of 19 amino acids. CDR1 SGHNT and CDR2 YENEEA come from the germline V gene. CDR3 loop: CASSSYPGLALSSYNEQFF. For the CDR3, the DNA is TGTGCCAGCAGCTCCTATCCGGGACTAGCGTTGAGCTCCTACAATGAGCAGTTCTTC.

This chain uses TRBV5-1 with TRBJ2-2; 7 positions agree with TRBD2. The CDR3 is 17 amino acids. Trimming cost V 2 bases and J 0 bases; bases outside gene matches: 7. Germline lookup yields CDR1 SGHRS and CDR2 YFSETQ. The CDR3 coding sequence is TGCGCCAGCAGCTTTTTACCGGGAGGATCGAACACCGGGGAGCTGTTTTTT. The encoded protein is CASSFLPGGSNTGELFF.

The rearrangement links TRBV30 to TRBJ1-5; 7 bases are a match to TRBD1. Germline V CDR1 and CDR2: GTSNPN, SVGIG (reference sequence). This CDR3 has 15 residues. With V trimmed by 4 bases and J by 4 bases, 10 bases remained unmatched. The CDR3: CAWTQQGYGNQPQHF. The CDR3 DNA reads TGTGCCTGGACTCAACAGGGGTACGGAAATCAGCCCCAGCATTTT.

This clone was seen only once. An end of the junction differs from the germline gene, which may be a read error. The chain couples TRBV28 to TRBJ1-2, with 10 positions matching TRBD1. Germline V CDR1 and CDR2: MDHEN, SYDVKM. The CDR3 covers 12 residues. The CDR3 region has the DNA TGTGCCAGCAGCGGGACAGGGGCCCCCATAATCTTC. Translated: CASSGTGAPIIF.

The V and J genes are TRBV9 and TRBJ1-1, with 9 nucleotides matching TRBD1. Germline loops: CDR1 SGDLS, CDR2 YYNGEE. Trimming removed 2 bases from V and 1 base from J; junction bases left unmatched: 9. The CDR3 loop spans 17 amino acids. This CDR3 is CASSVGAGQGRNTEAFF. DNA of the CDR3: TGTGCCAGCAGCGTCGGTGCGGGACAGGGTAGGAACACTGAAGCTTTCTTT.

The chain recombines TRBV7-3 with TRBJ2-1; D might be TRBD1 (6 bases). The length of the CDR3 is 16 residues. V was shortened by 1 base and J by 4 bases, with 14 bases between the two germline ends. The germline V gene encodes CDR1 SGHTA and CDR2 FQGTGA. The CDR3 DNA reads as TGTGCCAGCAGCTTAATACAGGGATCTGGGTACAATGAGCAGTTCTTC. As protein: CASSLIQGSGYNEQFF.

The genes are TRBV18 and TRBJ2-1; TRBD2 agrees at 10 bases. This CDR3 has 18 residues. V dropped 3 bases and J dropped 6; count of bases not matched to a gene: 14. CDR1 is KGHSH, CDR2 LQKENI, per germline. CDR3 in amino acids: CASSPPDRLAGFFNEQFF. Written as DNA, the CDR3 is TGTGCCAGCTCACCCCCCGACCGACTAGCGGGTTTTTTCAATGAGCAGTTCTTC.

V is TRBV27 and J is TRBJ1-6, with D hard to call. CDR1 and CDR2 (germline): MNHEY, SMNVEV (reference sequence). V lost 2 bases, J lost 8 bases, and 13 bases lay in between. The CDR3 has 15 residues. CDR3: CASSLIRELDSPLHF. CDR3 coding DNA: TGTGCCAGCAGTTTAATTAGGGAGTTGGATTCACCCCTCCACTTT.

This clone was seen only a few times. This sequence joins TRBV30 and TRBJ1-5; D is unresolved. Trimming took 0 bases from V and 6 from J, leaving 12 bases between them. From germline, CDR1 is GTSNPN and CDR2 SVGIG (reference sequence). The CDR3 consists of 14 residues. CDR3 protein: CAWSVGRASQPQHF. The CDR3 DNA is TGTGCCTGGAGTGTTGGGAGGGCCTCTCAGCCCCAGCATTTT.

The J gene is TRBJ2-5, the V gene TRBV5-1; possible D gene TRBD1, 6 bases. V lost 4 bases to trimming and J lost 5 bases, with 12 bases between them. Germline V lookup: CDR1 SGHRS, CDR2 YFSETQ. The CDR3 is 13 residues long. The CDR3 DNA reads as TGCGCCAGCAGCAAGACAGGTCTGGAGACCCAGTACTTC. Protein: CASSKTGLETQYF.

This chain connects TRBV2 to TRBJ2-5; 8 nucleotides match TRBD1. Germline-derived CDR1 and CDR2 are SNHLY and FYNNEI. The ends lost 2 bases at V and 0 bases at J; junction bases unmatched: 2. The CDR3 runs to 15 residues. Here the CDR3 reads CASSEQGADQETQYF. CDR3 DNA: TGTGCCAGCAGTGAACAGGGGGCGGACCAAGAGACCCAGTACTTC.

The J gene is TRBJ1-6, the V gene TRBV27, with D unclear. The CDR3 extends over 14 amino acids. CDR1 is MNHEY, CDR2 SMNVEV, per germline (reference sequence). Trimming shortened V by 1 base and J by 3 bases, and 4 bases separated the two germline ends. The CDR3 nucleotides read TGTGCCAGCAGTTTATTTATCTATAATTCACCCCTCCACTTT. It encodes CASSLFIYNSPLHF.

V gene TRBV28 combines with J gene TRBJ1-4; 7 bases fit TRBD1. V trimming: 4 bases; J trimming: 0 bases; junction bases outside the gene matches: 5. The germline gives CDR1 MDHEN, CDR2 SYDVKM. The CDR3 is 16 residues long. The CDR3 DNA reads as TGTGCCAGCAGTTCTGGGACAGCAGCAACTAATGAAAAACTGTTTTTT. This encodes CASSSGTAATNEKLFF.

This chain uses TRBV7-8 with TRBJ2-1; 9 bases are shared with TRBD1. Germline V gives CDR1 SGHVS, CDR2 FQNEAQ. This CDR3 region has 15 residues. The V segment lost 3 bases and the J segment 4 bases; nucleotides outside the gene matches: 4. Here the CDR3 reads CASSLGQGQYNEQFF. The CDR3, as DNA: TGTGCCAGCAGCTTGGGACAGGGACAATACAATGAGCAGTTCTTC.

V gene TRBV7-8 combines with J gene TRBJ2-1; D is perhaps TRBD1 (5 bases). The V end was cut by 8 bases, the J end by 9 bases, with 14 bases between. Germline assignment: CDR1 SGHVS and CDR2 FQNEAQ. The CDR3 is made up of 12 amino acids. CDR3 coding DNA: TGTGCCAGCTTAGCCAGGGTCGGTGAGCAGTTCTTC. Encoded protein: CASLARVGEQFF. Full variable domain (missing parts from reference TRBV7-8 and TRBJ2-1): GAGVSQSPRYKVAKRGQDVALRCDPISGHVSLFWYQQALGQGPEFLTYFQNEAQLDKSGLPSDRFFAERPEGSVSTLKIQRTQQEDSAVYLCASLARVGEQFFGPGTRLTVL.

The table lists this clone with a few counts. The rearrangement uses TRBV30 and TRBJ1-2; no clear D gene. The CDR3 covers 14 residues. With 1 base removed from V and 7 bases from J, the gap between germline ends came to 16 bases. Looked up from germline, CDR1 is GTSNPN and CDR2 is SVGIG (reference sequence). The CDR3 reads CAWSGAGRLLGYTF. In DNA, the CDR3 is TGTGCCTGGAGTGGGGCAGGCCGCCTTCTTGGCTACACCTTC.

This clone occurred once. The rearrangement joins TRBV7-8 to TRBJ1-5; perhaps TRBD1 as D (6 bases). There are 14 residues in the CDR3. Germline V gene data show CDR1 as SGHVS and CDR2 as FQNEAQ. V lost 3 bases and J lost 6, with 12 bases in between. The CDR3 sequence is CASSFQGGGQPQHF. In nucleotides, the CDR3 is TGTGCCAGCAGCTTTCAGGGAGGGGGTCAGCCCCAGCATTTT.

The V call is TRBV5-1, the J call TRBJ1-6; the D gene is possibly TRBD1 (6 bases). Trimming cost V 1 base and J 5 bases, with 19 bases left between them. Germline V gene data show CDR1 as SGHRS and CDR2 as YFSETQ. CDR3 length equals 18 residues. The CDR3 spells CASSLRKRQVSDNSPLHF. In nucleotides, the CDR3 is TGCGCCAGCAGCTTGCGCAAACGACAGGTTAGCGATAATTCACCCCTCCACTTT.

The rearrangement links TRBV13 to TRBJ2-5, with D perhaps TRBD1 (5 bases). This CDR3 has 14 amino acids. Trimming removed 5 bases from V and 0 bases from J, with 10 bases in between. CDR1 is PRHDT, CDR2 FYEKMQ, per germline (reference sequence). CDR3 sequence reads: CASSATVYQETQYF. In DNA, the CDR3 is TGTGCCAGCAGCGCGACAGTGTACCAAGAGACCCAGTACTTC. Filled out from reference TRBV13 and TRBJ2-5, the complete variable domain reads AAGVIQSPRHLIKEKRETATLKCYPIPRHDTVYWYQQGPGQDPQFLISFYEKMQSDKGSIPDRFSAQQFSDYHSELNMSSLELGDSALYFCASSATVYQETQYFGPGTRLLVL.

V gene TRBV30 combines with J gene TRBJ1-6; 7 bases align to TRBD1. Germline CDR1 is GTSNPN and CDR2 is SVGIG (reference sequence). V shed 4 bases, J shed 4 bases, and the junction held 7 bases outside the gene matches. This CDR3 has 15 residues. CDR3 nucleotide sequence: TGTGCCTGGAAACTGTCGGGACAGTATAATTCACCCCTCCACTTT. Protein product: CAWKLSGQYNSPLHF.

The table lists this clone with a few counts. The chain carries TRBV9 and TRBJ2-7, with 8 bases lining up with TRBD2. There are 15 residues in the CDR3. Germline V lookup: CDR1 SGDLS, CDR2 YYNGEE. Trimming at V came to 3 bases and at J to 0 bases, leaving 5 bases not matched to a gene. CDR3 amino acids: CASSGQLADSYEQYF. CDR3 coding DNA: TGTGCCAGCAGCGGTCAACTAGCGGACTCCTACGAGCAGTACTTC. Full variable domain (remainder filled in from reference TRBV9 and TRBJ2-7): DSGVTQTPKHLITATGQRVTLRCSPRSGDLSVYWYQQSLDQGLQFLIQYYNGEERAKGNILERFSAQQFPDLHSELNLSSLELGDSALYFCASSGQLADSYEQYFGPGTRLTVT.

V and J are TRBV25-1 and TRBJ1-4; D gene ambiguous. CDR3 length: 10 amino acids. The V gene lost 8 bases and the J gene lost 8 bases, with 6 bases spanning the gap. CDR1 and CDR2 from the germline V gene are MGHDK and SYGVNS. CDR3 protein: CASGGEKLFF. The CDR3 coding sequence is TGTGCCAGCGGCGGGGAAAAACTGTTTTTT.

The chain joins TRBV7-2 to TRBJ2-7; TRBD2 matches at 12 bases. In germline, CDR1 is SGHTA, CDR2 FQGNSA. V was pared by 5 bases and J by 3 bases, with 5 bases of the junction left unmatched. The CDR3 spans 15 residues. This CDR3 is CASSTTSGGLYEQYF. The CDR3 bases are TGTGCCAGCAGCACCACTAGCGGGGGGCTCTACGAGCAGTACTTC.

The chain is built from TRBV6-5 and TRBJ2-7; 8 positions match TRBD1. This CDR3 region has 14 residues. Germline values: CDR1 MNHEY, CDR2 SVGAGI. Losses at the gene ends were 0 bases for V and 4 bases for J; bases not matched to a gene: 2. The CDR3 reads CASSYSQGVYEQYF. The CDR3, as DNA: TGTGCCAGCAGTTACTCACAGGGGGTGTACGAGCAGTACTTC.

The CDR3 sequence: CASSRRLAESHEQYF. The CDR3 DNA follows: TGTGCCAGCAGCCGACGACTAGCAGAGTCCCACGAGCAGTACTTC. The chain combines TRBV16 with TRBJ2-7, with 7 positions matching TRBD2. The CDR3 is 15 amino acids. V shed 4 bases and J 5 bases; nucleotides not matched to a gene: 11. Germline V gene lookup returns CDR1 KGHSY and CDR2 FQNENV.

V gene TRBV5-1 combines with J gene TRBJ2-1, with TRBD2 as a possible D gene (6 bases). Germline values: CDR1 SGHRS, CDR2 YFSETQ. The CDR3 runs to 12 residues. Deletions cut 1 base from V and 12 bases from J, with 11 bases between. In nucleotides, the CDR3 is TGCGCCAGCAGCTTGTCGGGAGAAGTGCAGTTCTTC. Its translation is CASSLSGEVQFF.